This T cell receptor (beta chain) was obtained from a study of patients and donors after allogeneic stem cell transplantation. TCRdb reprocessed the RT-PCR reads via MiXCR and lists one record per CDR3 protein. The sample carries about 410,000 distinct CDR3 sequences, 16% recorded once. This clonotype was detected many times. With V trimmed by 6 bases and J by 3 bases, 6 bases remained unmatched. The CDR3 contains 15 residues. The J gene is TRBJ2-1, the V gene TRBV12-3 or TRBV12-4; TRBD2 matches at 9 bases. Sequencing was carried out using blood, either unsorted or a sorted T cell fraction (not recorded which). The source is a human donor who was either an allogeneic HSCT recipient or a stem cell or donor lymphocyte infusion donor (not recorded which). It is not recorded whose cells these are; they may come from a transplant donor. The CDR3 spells CASSSSGGNYNEQFF. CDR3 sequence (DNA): TGTGCCAGCAGCTCGAGCGGGGGGAACTACAATGAGCAGTTCTTC.